The rows below give T cell receptor beta chains drawn from one sample of a study of cytomegalovirus exposure and HLA in healthy donors. This table comes from immunoSEQ multiplex PCR, and its TCRdb copy is limited to in-frame clones, with some not included. Among 150,000 to 200,000 clones listed, 60% to 85% were seen once. The sample consisted of PBMCs. These receptors all stem from a male donor in good health and CMV-seronegative. CDR3s include the opening cysteine and the closing phenylalanine or tryptophan. The D gene is left open where the match is weak. The size of a clone is reported for some rows only, either as once, few or many, or as a class for expanded clones.

J gene	D gene	clone size	V gene	CDR3 DNA	CDR3 protein
TRBJ2-3	.	.	TRBV13	TGTGCCAGCAGCCCCTCGGGGCAGGGGCGCACAGATACGCAGTATTTT	CASSPSGQGRTDTQYF
TRBJ2-3	TRBD2	.	TRBV7-9	TGTGCCAGCAGCTTAGATGCGGGAGGGCCTCAGACAGATACGCAGTATTTT	CASSLDAGGPQTDTQYF
TRBJ1-2	.	.	TRBV11-2	TGTGCCAGCAGCTCGGGGAGGAATTGGGGCAACTATGGCTACACCTTC	CASSSGRNWGNYGYTF
TRBJ2-1	.	.	TRBV27	TGTGCCAGCAGTTTAGATGGCTATGAGCAGTTCTTC	CASSLDGYEQFF
TRBJ1-1	.	few	TRBV7-9	TGTGCCAGCAGCTTGGGAGGATCCAACACTGAAGCTTTCTTT	CASSLGGSNTEAFF
TRBJ1-4	TRBD1	.	TRBV28	TGTGCCAGCAGGCGTGGTCAGGGGGCGAGTGAAAAACTGTTTTTT	CASRRGQGASEKLFF
TRBJ2-3	TRBD2	.	TRBV28	TGTGCCAGCAGCACGCAGGGAGCGGGAGTCCCAGATACGCAGTATTTT	CASSTQGAGVPDTQYF
TRBJ2-2	TRBD2	.	TRBV30	TGTGCCTGGACCAGAAGGGGCGGGAGAGTCACCGGGGAGCTGTTTTTT	CAWTRRGGRVTGELFF
TRBJ1-5	TRBD1	.	TRBV27	TGTGCCAGCGCCTTCCGGGACAGGGGTCAGCCCCAGCATTTT	CASAFRDRGQPQHF
TRBJ1-1	.	.	TRBV4-3	TGCGCCAGCAGCCAAGATGGTTCGGGGACTGAAGCTTTCTTT	CASSQDGSGTEAFF
TRBJ1-4	TRBD1	.	TRBV10-3	TGTGCCACCGGGGACAGAAGCGATGAAAAACTGTTTTTT	CATGDRSDEKLFF
TRBJ2-1	.	.	TRBV30	TGTGCCTGTCTTCCCGGGGGTATACAGTTCTTC	CACLPGGIQFF
TRBJ1-3	.	.	TRBV2	TGTGCCAGCAGTTTCGACAGAACTGGAAACACCATATATTTT	CASSFDRTGNTIYF
TRBJ2-6	.	once	TRBV25-1	TGTGCCAGCAGTGAATGGAGGGGTGGGGACTCTGGGGCCAACGTCCTGACTTTC	CASSEWRGGDSGANVLTF
TRBJ2-4	TRBD1	.	TRBV6-1	TGTGCCAGCAGTGAGCCCGGGACAGGGAAAAACATTCAGTACTTC	CASSEPGTGKNIQYF
TRBJ1-1	.	.	TRBV7-6	TGTGCCAGCAGCTTCCCGGGAGACCTCGAGATGAACACTGAAGCTTTCTTT	CASSFPGDLEMNTEAFF
TRBJ1-5	.	.	TRBV30	TGTGCCTGGAAAGAGGAGCACAATCAGCCCCAGCATTTT	CAWKEEHNQPQHF
TRBJ2-1	.	few	TRBV6-5	TGTGCCAGCAGTTACTCGCGGGGGCCCCACAATGAGCAGTTCTTC	CASSYSRGPHNEQFF
TRBJ2-1	.	.	TRBV5-1	TGCGCCAGCAGCTTGAGAGGTGAGCAGTTCTTC	CASSLRGEQFF
TRBJ2-7	TRBD1	.	TRBV4-3	TGCGCCAGCAGCCAAGATATGGGACAGGGGCGCGAGCAGTACTTC	CASSQDMGQGREQYF
TRBJ2-1	.	.	TRBV6-1	TGTGCCAGCAGTGAAGTAGCCCACAATGAGCAGTTCTTC	CASSEVAHNEQFF
TRBJ1-1	.	.	TRBV6-5	TGTGCCAGCAGTTTGGGACAGAACACTGAAGCTTTCTTT	CASSLGQNTEAFF
TRBJ1-1	.	few	TRBV6-1	TGTGCCACCGATAAGACAGAGCCGAACACTGAAGCTTTCTTT	CATDKTEPNTEAFF
TRBJ1-2	TRBD1	few	TRBV30	TGTGCCTGGAGTGTAGGGACAGGGAACTATGGCTACACCTTC	CAWSVGTGNYGYTF
TRBJ2-1	.	.	TRBV9	TGTGCCAGCAGCGCCCAGACTAGAGAGTTCAATGAGCAGTTCTTC	CASSAQTREFNEQFF
TRBJ1-2	.	.	TRBV28	TGTGCCAGCAGTTTAGGTGGCAGGGGTGGGGATGGCTACACCTTC	CASSLGGRGGDGYTF
TRBJ1-2	.	.	TRBV6-5	TGTGCCAGCCGGAATGCGCTAGAGGGTAGGCATGGCTACACCTTC	CASRNALEGRHGYTF
TRBJ1-2	.	.	TRBV28	TGTGCCATTTCAAGGGGGTCGTACTATGGCTACACCTTC	CAISRGSYYGYTF
TRBJ1-2	TRBD1	.	TRBV7-2	TGTGCCAGCAGCTTGTGGGGACAGAACTATGGCTACACCTTC	CASSLWGQNYGYTF
TRBJ1-3	.	.	TRBV6-5	TGTGCCAGCAGATCCCAGGTCTCTGGAAACACCATATATTTT	CASRSQVSGNTIYF
TRBJ1-2	.	.	TRBV30	TGTGCCTGGAGTGCGGGGGGCGGCTATGGCTACACCTTC	CAWSAGGGYGYTF
TRBJ1-6	.	.	TRBV25-1	TGTGCCAGCAGTGAATTCCCCCCACGGAGTACCCTCCACTTT	CASSEFPPRSTLHF